One and the same sample provided the 20 T cell receptor beta chains below, sequenced in a study of OX40 agonist ivuxolimab in advanced cancers. Clones were sequenced by immunoSEQ multiplex PCR, and TCRdb holds only the in-frame ones, with some missing. The table lists 60,000 to 75,000 clones, almost 90% of them singletons, with approximately 2.3% in the top ten. Sequencing was performed on CD4+ or CD8+ T cells sorted from blood, taken in a trial of the OX40 agonist ivuxolimab. These receptors were collected from an adult with an advanced solid tumor such as melanoma, head and neck, liver or kidney cancer.

This sequence joins TRBV28 and TRBJ2-3; TRBD2 agrees at 8 bases. The CDR3 runs to 18 residues. The V gene end was trimmed by 8 bases and the J gene end by 5 bases; junction bases not matched to a gene: 21. The V gene's germline CDR1 is MDHEN and CDR2 SYDVKM. The CDR3 DNA follows: TGTGCCAGCCCTCTTTTCCTCGGGAAGCGGGAGATCATAGATACGCAGTATTTT. The encoded protein is CASPLFLGKREIIDTQYF.

This clone was recorded only once. This rearrangement joins TRBV28 to TRBJ2-7; TRBD2 matches 7 bases. The CDR3 contains 14 residues. Germline CDR1 is MDHEN and CDR2 is SYDVKM. The trim removed 5 bases at V and 1 base at J, leaving 5 bases unmatched. CDR3: CASSPAGLSYEQYF. In DNA, the CDR3 is TGTGCCAGCAGTCCAGCGGGACTGTCCTACGAGCAGTACTTC.

The chain has TRBV28 and TRBJ1-5; 7 nucleotides line up with TRBD1. CDR1 and CDR2 from the germline V gene are MDHEN and SYDVKM. The CDR3 consists of 16 residues. The trim removed 4 bases at V and 2 bases at J, leaving 8 bases unmatched. CDR3 DNA: TGTGCCAGCAGTTCGAGACAGGGACGGGGCAATCAGCCCCAGCATTTT. Translated, it gives CASSSRQGRGNQPQHF.

The genes are TRBV5-6 and TRBJ2-5; D remains unclear. The CDR3 has 12 residues. V lost 0 bases and J lost 5, with 5 bases in between. Germline CDR1 reads SGHDT; CDR2 reads YYEEEE. The CDR3 sequence: CASSLELETQYF. Written as DNA, the CDR3 is TGTGCCAGCAGCTTGGAGTTGGAGACCCAGTACTTC.

J is TRBJ2-6 and V is TRBV5-1; D gene unclear. This CDR3 contains 15 residues. Germline V gene data show CDR1 as SGHRS and CDR2 as YFSETQ. V gave up 4 bases and J gave up 2 bases, with 10 bases separating them. Written as DNA, the CDR3 is TGCGCCAGCAGCCGAGGAAGCACTGGGGCCAACGTCCTGACTTTC. It yields the protein CASSRGSTGANVLTF.

J is TRBJ1-1 and V is TRBV5-1; D is ambiguous. V gave up 0 bases and J gave up 5 bases, with 11 bases separating them. The length of the CDR3 is 14 residues. Germline CDR1 and CDR2: SGHRS and YFSETQ. Here the CDR3 reads CASSLEAPRTEAFF. The CDR3 nucleotides read TGCGCCAGCAGCTTGGAGGCCCCCAGGACTGAAGCTTTCTTT.

The V call is TRBV30, the J call TRBJ1-5, with D possibly matching TRBD1 (5 bases). V was cut by 0 bases and J by 7 bases, with 16 bases left in between. The CDR3 has 15 amino acids. The germline CDR1 and CDR2 sequences are GTSNPN and SVGIG (reference sequence). CDR3 bases: TGTGCCTGGAGTGTAGGGGCACATCGAGGACAGCCCCAGCATTTT. It yields the protein CAWSVGAHRGQPQHF. The full variable domain, in which reference TRBV30 and TRBJ1-5 provide the parts outside the CDR3, is SQTIHQWPATLVQPVGSPLSLECTVEGTSNPNLYWYRQAAGRGLQLLFYSVGIGQISSEVPQNLSASRPQDRQFILSSKKLLLSDSGFYLCAWSVGAHRGQPQHFGDGTRLSIL.

V gene TRBV29-1 combines with J gene TRBJ1-2, with 9 bases that match TRBD1. The V segment lost 7 bases and the J segment 8 bases; nucleotides outside the gene matches: 11. The V gene's germline CDR1 is SQVTM and CDR2 ANQGSEA. This CDR3 has 13 amino acids. The CDR3 region has the DNA TGCAGCGCCAACTCCGGGACAGGGAAAGGCTACACCTTC. This sequence encodes CSANSGTGKGYTF. The variable domain in full, with the rest retrieved from reference TRBV29-1 and TRBJ1-2, is SAVISQKPSRDICQRGTSLTIQCQVDSQVTMMFWYRQQPGQSLTLIATANQGSEATYESGFVIDKFPISRPNLTFSTLTVSNMSPEDSSIYLCSANSGTGKGYTFGSGTRLTVV.

This clone was seen a few times. The chain joins TRBV4-3 to TRBJ1-1; TRBD1 matches at 7 bases. Germline V gene lookup returns CDR1 LGHNA and CDR2 YSLEER. This CDR3 comprises 15 residues. Trimming at V came to 4 bases and at J to 3 bases, leaving 8 bases not matched to a gene. DNA of the CDR3: TGCGCCAGCAGCCCCTCGGACAGGACGTACACTGAAGCTTTCTTT. Protein sequence: CASSPSDRTYTEAFF.

J is TRBJ2-1 and V is TRBV7-2; 8 bases align to TRBD2. The CDR3 extends over 15 amino acids. The V and J ends lost 5 bases and 4 bases, in that order; junction bases with no gene match: 7. Germline CDR1 SGHTA, CDR2 FQGNSA. This chain's CDR3 is CASSPTSGSYNEQFF. CDR3 DNA: TGTGCCAGCAGCCCCACTAGCGGATCATACAATGAGCAGTTCTTC.

The rearrangement joins TRBV7-2 to TRBJ2-3, with D perhaps matching TRBD2 (5 bases). Deletions cut 5 bases from V and 2 bases from J, with 11 bases between. The germline V gene has CDR1 SGHTA and CDR2 FQGNSA. The length of the CDR3 is 14 residues. The CDR3 DNA follows: TGTGCCAGCAGCGCCGACGGGATCACAGATACGCAGTATTTT. Amino acid sequence: CASSADGITDTQYF.

The rearrangement joins TRBV7-9 to TRBJ1-6; no definite D call. V was cut by 3 bases and J by 8 bases, with 8 bases left in between. The germline V gene has CDR1 SEHNR and CDR2 FQNEAQ (reference sequence). The CDR3 runs to 13 residues. The CDR3 loop reads CASSFVGDSPLHF. For the CDR3, the DNA is TGTGCCAGCAGCTTTGTGGGTGATTCACCCCTCCACTTT.

This clone was seen more than once but under ten times. DNA of the CDR3: TGTGCCAGCAGTTTACAGGGTGGGTCCTACAATGAGCAGTTCTTC. Amino acid sequence: CASSLQGGSYNEQFF. The chain employs TRBV28 and TRBJ2-1, with D maybe TRBD1 (5 bases). Germline-derived CDR1 and CDR2 are MDHEN and SYDVKM. The ends were cut back, 2 bases at V and 1 base at J, with 9 bases in the middle. The CDR3 totals 15 residues.

In regard to this clone: At one of its ends the junction is not consistent with the germline gene, which may arise from a read error. This specimen includes other DNA sequences encoding the same CDR3. This chain uses TRBV14 with TRBJ1-2; D possibly corresponds to TRBD1 (6 bases). This CDR3 comprises 11 residues. Germline V gene data show CDR1 as SGHDN and CDR2 as FVKESK. The CDR3 loop reads CASSQDWDMFF. DNA of the CDR3: TGTGCCAGTAGCCAAGATTGGGACATGTTCTTC.

The genes are TRBV18 and TRBJ1-3; D gene ambiguous. Per the germline V gene, CDR1 is KGHSH and CDR2 is LQKENI. The CDR3 spans 16 residues. V lost 3 bases and J lost 0, with 12 bases in between. The CDR3 spells CASSPAVTSSGNTIYF. The CDR3 nucleotides are TGTGCCAGCTCACCGGCAGTAACGAGCTCTGGAAACACCATATATTTT.

This clone was recorded a few times. The chain has TRBV2 and TRBJ1-4; D is perhaps TRBD1 (6 bases). Germline V CDR1 and CDR2: SNHLY, FYNNEI. The V and J ends lost 6 bases and 4 bases respectively, with 18 bases between them. This CDR3 has 16 amino acids. This CDR3 is CASSASGTSINEKLFF. DNA of the CDR3: TGTGCCAGCAGCGCCTCCGGGACATCGATTAATGAAAAACTGTTTTTT.

The J gene is TRBJ1-4, the V gene TRBV5-1; a weak D match, TRBD1 (6 bases). From germline, CDR1 is SGHRS and CDR2 YFSETQ. The V gene lost 4 bases and the J gene lost 8 bases, with 18 bases spanning the gap. The CDR3 covers 15 residues. The CDR3 DNA sequence: TGCGCCAGCAGCGTCGGAACAGGGTACGGCGAAAAACTGTTTTTT. Protein product: CASSVGTGYGEKLFF.

The chain couples TRBV5-1 to TRBJ2-7; TRBD1 or TRBD2 may be the D gene (5 bases each). The CDR3 covers 14 residues. The V end lost 2 bases, the J end lost 3 bases, and 12 bases lay between the germline ends. Germline CDR1 is SGHRS and CDR2 is YFSETQ. DNA of the CDR3: TGCGCCAGCAGCTTCGGGACCGGTAACTACGAGCAGTACTTC. This codes for CASSFGTGNYEQYF.

The chain is built from TRBV28 and TRBJ1-5, with D possibly matching TRBD1 (5 bases). The CDR3 has 12 amino acids. Trimming took off 10 bases at V and 7 bases at J, with 14 bases between the two ends. Per the germline V gene, CDR1 is MDHEN and CDR2 is SYDVKM. The CDR3 DNA reads as TGTGCCACCCTCGACAGTGGGCAGCCCCAGCATTTT. It is translated as CATLDSGQPQHF.

This chain links TRBV5-1 with TRBJ2-2; 7 bases agree with TRBD1. Germline V lookup: CDR1 SGHRS, CDR2 YFSETQ. Trimming removed 5 bases from V and 0 bases from J; junction bases left unmatched: 4. The CDR3 runs to 15 residues. Here the CDR3 DNA reads TGCGCCAGCAGGTCCGGGACAGCGAACACCGGGGAGCTGTTTTTT. As protein: CASRSGTANTGELFF.